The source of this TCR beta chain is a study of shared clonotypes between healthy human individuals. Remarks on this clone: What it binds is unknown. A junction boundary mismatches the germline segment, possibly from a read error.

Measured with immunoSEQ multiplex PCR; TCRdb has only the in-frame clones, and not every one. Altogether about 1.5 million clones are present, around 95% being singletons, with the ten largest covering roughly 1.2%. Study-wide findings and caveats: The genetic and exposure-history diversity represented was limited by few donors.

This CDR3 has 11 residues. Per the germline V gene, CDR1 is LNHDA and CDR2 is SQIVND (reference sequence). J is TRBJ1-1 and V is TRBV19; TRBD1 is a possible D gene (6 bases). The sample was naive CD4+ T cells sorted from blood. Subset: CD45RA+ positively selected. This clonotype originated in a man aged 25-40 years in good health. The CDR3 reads CASRGIPEAFF. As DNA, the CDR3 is TGTGCAAGTAGGGGGATTCCTGAAGCTTTCTTT.